The entry below describes one T cell receptor (beta chain). CDR3 length: 18 amino acids. Trimming took 4 bases from V and 4 from J, leaving 25 bases between them. Per germline, CDR1 SGHTA and CDR2 FQGNSA. As processed by the authors: Estimation of nucleated cell counts relied on the amplification of reference gene primers. TCRdb's copy holds only in-frame clones and misses some; the assay was immunoSEQ multiplex PCR. For V, J and clone size, that table is used; D and trimming come from the DNA. The table lists about 70,000 clones, approximately 85% of them singletons. This entry belongs to a study of blood T cell repertoires in COVID-19.

This sequence originates from an elderly woman with active or convalescent COVID-19. The V and J genes are TRBV7-2 and TRBJ1-2; D may be TRBD1 (6 bases). The sequenced sample consisted of peripheral blood. CDR3 loop: CASSSYGLSQATGYGYTF. The CDR3 DNA reads TGTGCCAGCAGCTCTTATGGGCTATCCCAAGCGACAGGCTATGGCTACACCTTC.